The 28 T cell receptor beta chains reported below all come from one sample, sequenced in a study of CD8 T cells in Susac syndrome. It was with random hexamers that about 0.45 to 1 ug RNA was reverse transcribed. TCRdb independently ran MiXCR on the immunoSEQ multiplex PCR reads; one entry per CDR3 protein. The sample has about 200,000 distinct CDR3 sequences; 92% are singletons. Specimen: CD8+ T cells from PBMCs. The receptors were sampled from a human donor with multiple sclerosis.

This chain links TRBV29-1 with TRBJ2-7; D possibly uses TRBD1 or TRBD2 (7 bases each). The CDR3 has 14 residues. The V and J ends lost 7 bases and 4 bases respectively, with 20 bases between them. Germline V gene data show CDR1 as SQVTM and CDR2 as ANQGSEA. The CDR3 spells CSASQGGGGYEQYF. In nucleotides, the CDR3 is TGCAGCGCATCTCAGGGAGGGGGCGGGTACGAGCAGTACTTC.

V usage is TRBV24-1 and J usage is TRBJ1-2; tentatively, D is TRBD1 (5 bases). Germline assignment: CDR1 KGHDR and CDR2 SFDVKD. The length of the CDR3 is 13 residues. The ends were cut back, 4 bases at V and 6 bases at J, with 11 bases in the middle. The CDR3, as DNA: TGTGCCACCAGTGAGGGGAGGGGCCATGGCTACACCTTC. Amino acids: CATSEGRGHGYTF.

The rearrangement joins TRBV15 to TRBJ2-3; either TRBD1 or TRBD2 may supply D (5 bases each). CDR3 length equals 12 residues. The V and J ends lost 1 base and 6 bases respectively, with 5 bases between them. Germline-derived CDR1 and CDR2 are LNHNV and YYDKDF (reference sequence). The CDR3 reads CATSRGGDTQYF. The CDR3, as DNA: TGTGCCACCAGCAGAGGGGGGGATACGCAGTATTTT.

The rearrangement links TRBV30 to TRBJ2-5, with a tentative D call TRBD1 (6 bases). Trimming cost V 3 bases and J 5 bases, with 10 bases left between them. The CDR3 runs to 12 residues. Germline CDR1 GTSNPN, CDR2 SVGIG (reference sequence). The CDR3 region is CAWRGGAETQYF. CDR3 nucleotides: TGTGCCTGGAGAGGGGGAGCGGAGACCCAGTACTTC.

The chain couples TRBV9 to TRBJ2-2; D ambiguous. Trimming shortened V by 0 bases and J by 3 bases, and 3 bases separated the two germline ends. Germline V gives CDR1 SGDLS, CDR2 YYNGEE. The CDR3 is 13 amino acids. The CDR3 protein is CASSVDDTGELFF. As DNA, the CDR3 is TGTGCCAGCAGCGTAGACGACACCGGGGAGCTGTTTTTT. The full variable domain, completed using reference TRBV9 and TRBJ2-2, is DSGVTQTPKHLITATGQRVTLRCSPRSGDLSVYWYQQSLDQGLQFLIQYYNGEERAKGNILERFSAQQFPDLHSELNLSSLELGDSALYFCASSVDDTGELFFGEGSRLTVL.

The DNA for the CDR3 is TGTGCCACCAGCAGAGGGGGGACCGGGCGGGATACGCAGTATTTT. Encoded protein: CATSRGGTGRDTQYF. The V call is TRBV15, the J call TRBJ2-3; D is tentatively TRBD1 or TRBD2 (5 bases each). This CDR3 has 15 amino acids. Trimming pared 1 base from V and 6 bases from J, leaving 14 bases between. Germline loops: CDR1 LNHNV, CDR2 YYDKDF (reference sequence).

The rearrangement joins TRBV4-3 to TRBJ1-1; 10 bases fit TRBD1. This CDR3 is built from 16 residues. V was clipped by 4 bases and J by 6 bases; unmatched bases: 11. Germline CDR1 is LGHNA and CDR2 is YSLEER. The CDR3 DNA is TGCGCCAGCAGCCCGGACAGGGGGACGGGAGAGGCTGAAGCTTTCTTT. It translates to CASSPDRGTGEAEAFF.

This rearrangement joins TRBV20-1 to TRBJ1-3, with D uncertain. The germline V and J ends were trimmed by 5 bases and 4 bases, with 12 bases remaining between them. Germline CDR1 reads DFQATT; CDR2 reads SNEGSKA (reference sequence). This CDR3 is built from 13 residues. CDR3: CSAALNLGNTIYF. The CDR3 nucleotides are TGCAGTGCTGCCCTGAATCTGGGAAACACCATATATTTT.

CDR3 amino acids: CASRPTEGLYNEQFF. CDR3 nucleotide sequence: TGTGCCAGCAGACCCACAGAGGGCCTCTACAATGAGCAGTTCTTC. V usage is TRBV3-1 and J usage is TRBJ2-1, with D possibly matching TRBD2 (5 bases). This CDR3 spans 15 amino acids. In germline, CDR1 is LGHDT, CDR2 YNNKEL (reference sequence). Trimming cost V 6 bases and J 3 bases, with 15 bases left between them.

The V and J genes are TRBV20-1 and TRBJ2-5; D is ambiguous. Germline V gene sequence: CDR1 DFQATT, CDR2 SNEGSKA (reference sequence). The CDR3 covers 12 residues. Trimming removed 3 bases at V and 2 bases at J, with 7 bases between. The CDR3: CSASNSQETQYF. CDR3 nucleotides: TGCAGTGCTAGTAACAGTCAAGAGACCCAGTACTTC.

This clonotype was seen only once. The V gene is TRBV9, the J gene TRBJ2-1; TRBD2 aligns across 11 bases. This CDR3 has 17 residues. Germline values: CDR1 SGDLS, CDR2 YYNGEE. J lost 2 bases, V lost 0 bases, and 4 bases had no gene match. The CDR3 is CASSVGTSGHPYNEQFF. The CDR3 DNA sequence: TGTGCCAGCAGCGTAGGGACTAGCGGGCATCCCTACAATGAGCAGTTCTTC.

The chain has TRBV7-9 and TRBJ2-7, with 12 bases aligning to TRBD1. Germline CDR1 is SEHNR and CDR2 is FQNEAQ (reference sequence). The CDR3 is 18 residues long. With 5 bases clipped from V and 7 bases from J, the junction kept 18 bases outside the gene matches. CDR3 DNA sequence: TGTGCCAGCAGCGCTTATACGACGTGGGACAGGGGGCGAGGGGAGCAGTACTTC. Its protein product is CASSAYTTWDRGRGEQYF.

The chain joins TRBV6-5 to TRBJ2-1; a weak D match, TRBD2 (5 bases). Germline lookup yields CDR1 MNHEY and CDR2 SVGAGI. Trimming shortened V by 5 bases and J by 7 bases, and 15 bases separated the two germline ends. The CDR3 is 14 amino acids. DNA for the CDR3: TGTGCCAGCAGTCCCCTCCTAGAGGGTAATGAGCAGTTCTTC. It codes for CASSPLLEGNEQFF.

The chain combines TRBV7-9 with TRBJ2-5; D may be TRBD2 (6 bases). The CDR3 is 17 amino acids. Trimming left V 4 bases short and J 8 bases short, with 26 bases between. CDR1 and CDR2 (germline): SEHNR, FQNEAQ (reference sequence). The CDR3 spells CASSSLSGAHELGTQYF. For the CDR3, the DNA is TGTGCCAGCAGCTCCCTTAGCGGAGCCCACGAGCTGGGAACCCAGTACTTC.

This rearrangement joins TRBV2 to TRBJ2-4; perhaps TRBD2 as D (6 bases). The CDR3 spans 14 residues. Trimming took off 5 bases at V and 5 bases at J, with 13 bases between the two ends. Germline CDR1 reads SNHLY; CDR2 reads FYNNEI. The CDR3 bases are TGTGCCAGCAGTTCTTCCCCGGGAGAAAACATTCAGTACTTC. It translates to CASSSSPGENIQYF.

The rearrangement links TRBV7-6 to TRBJ2-2; 9 bases align to TRBD2. V lost 3 bases, J lost 0 bases, and 11 bases stayed unmatched. CDR1 and CDR2 (germline): SGHVS, FNYEAQ. The CDR3 extends over 19 amino acids. Here the CDR3 DNA reads TGTGCCAGCAGCTTGGGGATAGCGGGAGCCGGGGCGAACACCGGGGAGCTGTTTTTT. As protein: CASSLGIAGAGANTGELFF. Combining the CDR3 with reference TRBV7-6 and TRBJ2-2 gives the whole variable domain GAGVSQSPRYKVTKRGQDVALRCDPISGHVSLYWYRQALGQGPEFLTYFNYEAQQDKSGLPNDRFSAERPEGSISTLTIQRTEQRDSAMYRCASSLGIAGAGANTGELFFGEGSRLTVL.

The rearrangement links TRBV5-4 to TRBJ1-6; the D is unclear. This CDR3 spans 13 amino acids. Per germline, CDR1 SGHNT and CDR2 YYREEE (reference sequence). V was trimmed by 3 bases and J by 9 bases, leaving 10 bases between them. The DNA for the CDR3 is TGTGCCAGCAGCTCTGATCCCCTTTCACCCCTCCACTTT. Its translation: CASSSDPLSPLHF. The whole variable domain, filled in from reference TRBV5-4 and TRBJ1-6, reads ETGVTQSPTHLIKTRGQQVTLRCSSQSGHNTVSWYQQALGQGPQFIFQYYREEENGRGNFPPRFSGLQFPNYSSELNVNALELDDSALYLCASSSDPLSPLHFGNGTRLTVT.

The chain couples TRBV5-6 to TRBJ2-1, with TRBD2 matching over 13 bases. V trimming: 4 bases; J trimming: 3 bases; junction bases outside the gene matches: 7. Germline lookup yields CDR1 SGHDT and CDR2 YYEEEE. The CDR3 totals 17 residues. CDR3 in DNA: TGTGCCAGCAGCCCAGGGACTAGCGGGAACCTCTACAATGAGCAGTTCTTC. This sequence encodes CASSPGTSGNLYNEQFF.

The genes are TRBV19 and TRBJ2-5; D call uncertain. CDR1 and CDR2 from the germline V gene are LNHDA and SQIVND (reference sequence). The CDR3 contains 16 residues. V lost 5 bases to trimming and J lost 4 bases, with 20 bases between them. The CDR3 region has the DNA TGTGCCAGTAGTCGTCTTCTATTCCGGTCTGGAGAGACCCAGTACTTC. Protein sequence: CASSRLLFRSGETQYF.

The chain combines TRBV28 with TRBJ2-5, with D hard to call. The V gene lost 6 bases and the J gene lost 5 bases, with 10 bases spanning the gap. CDR1 is MDHEN and CDR2 is SYDVKM in the germline V gene. The CDR3 consists of 12 residues. CDR3 sequence (DNA): TGTGCCAGCAGCTTTGCCCCGGAGACCCAGTACTTC. Its translation: CASSFAPETQYF.

The chain is built from TRBV30 and TRBJ1-1, with unresolved D. There are 13 residues in the CDR3. CDR1 is GTSNPN and CDR2 is SVGIG in the germline V gene (reference sequence). V was trimmed by 5 bases and J by 4 bases, leaving 14 bases between them. Here the CDR3 DNA reads TGTGCCTGGTCTCGGGGATCGGCCACTGAAGCTTTCTTT. Translating gives CAWSRGSATEAFF.

The rearrangement links TRBV7-9 to TRBJ2-7, with a weak D call TRBD2 (5 bases). Germline values: CDR1 SEHNR, CDR2 FQNEAQ (reference sequence). The CDR3 spans 13 residues. Trimming removed 5 bases from V and 3 bases from J, with 11 bases in between. CDR3 amino acids: CASSPRGYYEQYF. In nucleotides, the CDR3 is TGTGCCAGCAGCCCCCGGGGATACTACGAGCAGTACTTC.

The count of this clonotype is one. The V and J genes are TRBV6-1 and TRBJ1-5; unclear D gene. The germline CDR1 and CDR2 sequences are MNHNS and SASEGT. CDR3 length: 14 amino acids. V dropped 4 bases and J dropped 7 bases, with 14 bases sitting between them. CDR3 region: CASSGGSGAQPQHF. DNA of the CDR3: TGTGCCAGCAGTGGTGGTTCGGGAGCCCAGCCCCAGCATTTT.

This chain uses TRBV9 with TRBJ1-2; 7 bases agree with TRBD1. Germline V gene lookup returns CDR1 SGDLS and CDR2 YYNGEE. This CDR3 spans 16 amino acids. Trimming took 4 bases from V and 6 from J; bases not matched to a gene: 15. The CDR3 is CASSSRTGDYSHGYTF. CDR3 in DNA: TGTGCCAGCAGCTCTCGGACAGGCGACTACTCCCATGGCTACACCTTC.

This clonotype was observed a single time. The chain joins TRBV12-3 or TRBV12-4 to TRBJ2-3, with a tentative D call TRBD2 (6 bases). V lost 3 bases and J 0 bases, leaving 10 bases between the germline ends. The CDR3 contains 15 residues. The CDR3 protein is CASSFLAVSTDTQYF. CDR3 DNA sequence: TGTGCCAGCAGTTTCTTAGCGGTCAGCACAGATACGCAGTATTTT.

This chain links TRBV6-2 or TRBV6-3 with TRBJ2-2; D possibly corresponds to TRBD1 (6 bases). Germline V gene lookup returns CDR1 MNHEY and CDR2 SVGEGT. The CDR3 totals 16 residues. V lost 8 bases and J 7 bases, leaving 23 bases between the germline ends. The CDR3 region has the DNA TGTGCCAGCCGGTCGTTGACAGGATTAGTCATCGGGGAGCTGTTTTTT. Its protein is CASRSLTGLVIGELFF.

V is TRBV6-6 and J is TRBJ2-7; D is possibly TRBD1 or TRBD2 (5 bases each). CDR3 length: 14 residues. V lost 4 bases and J lost 5, with 15 bases in between. Germline loops: CDR1 MNHNY, CDR2 SVGAGI (reference sequence). CDR3 region: CASSSGGALHEQYF. The CDR3 DNA is TGTGCCAGCAGTTCTGGGGGAGCCTTACACGAGCAGTACTTC.

The chain has TRBV15 and TRBJ2-1, with D perhaps TRBD1 or TRBD2 (6 bases each). Per germline, CDR1 LNHNV and CDR2 YYDKDF (reference sequence). The ends were cut back, 0 bases at V and 6 bases at J, with 9 bases in the middle. The CDR3 sequence is 14 residues long. The CDR3, as DNA: TGTGCCACCAGCAGAGATCGGGGGCCCAATGAGCAGTTCTTC. Encoded protein: CATSRDRGPNEQFF. Based on the CDR3 plus reference TRBV15 and TRBJ2-1, the full variable domain is DAMVIQNPRYQVTQFGKPVTLSCSQTLNHNVMYWYQQKSSQAPKLLFHYYDKDFNNEADTPDNFQSRRPNTSFCFLDIRSPGLGDTAMYLCATSRDRGPNEQFFGPGTRLTVL.